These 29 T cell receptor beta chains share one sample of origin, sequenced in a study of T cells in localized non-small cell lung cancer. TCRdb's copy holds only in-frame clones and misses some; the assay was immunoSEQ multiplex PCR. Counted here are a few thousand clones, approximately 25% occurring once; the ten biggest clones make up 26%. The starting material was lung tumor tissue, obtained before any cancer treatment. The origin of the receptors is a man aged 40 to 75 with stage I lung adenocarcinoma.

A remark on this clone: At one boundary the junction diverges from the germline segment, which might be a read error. The CDR3 loop is CAISGENTGELFF. The CDR3 DNA follows: TGTGCCATCAGTGGCGAAAACACCGGGGAGCTGTTTTTT. The chain carries TRBV6-8 and TRBJ2-2; no reliable D call. The CDR3 is 13 amino acids. Germline V gene sequence: CDR1 MNHGY, CDR2 SAAAGT.

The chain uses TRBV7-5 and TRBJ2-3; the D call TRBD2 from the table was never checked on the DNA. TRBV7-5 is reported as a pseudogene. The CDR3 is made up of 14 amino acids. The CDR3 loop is CASSAGPNTDTQYF. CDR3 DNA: TGTGCCAGCAGTGCGGGGCCTAACACAGATACGCAGTATTTT.

The CDR3, as DNA: TGTGCCAGCAGCGTCCCCCTCCCACAGGGGGAGGATCTAGCCAAAAACATTCAGTACTTC. It codes for CASSVPLPQGEDLAKNIQYF. The J gene is TRBJ2-4, the V gene TRBV9, with 8 bases that match TRBD1. CDR1 is SGDLS, CDR2 YYNGEE, per germline. The CDR3 runs 20 residues. The V and J ends lost 2 bases and 0 bases, in that order; junction bases with no gene match: 16.

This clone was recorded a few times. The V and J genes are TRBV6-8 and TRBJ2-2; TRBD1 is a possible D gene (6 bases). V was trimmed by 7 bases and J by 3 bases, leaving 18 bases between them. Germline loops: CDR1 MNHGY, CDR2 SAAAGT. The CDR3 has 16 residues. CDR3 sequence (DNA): TGTGCCAGCACCTTCACGGACAGCTTAGACACCGGGGAGCTGTTTTTT. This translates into CASTFTDSLDTGELFF.

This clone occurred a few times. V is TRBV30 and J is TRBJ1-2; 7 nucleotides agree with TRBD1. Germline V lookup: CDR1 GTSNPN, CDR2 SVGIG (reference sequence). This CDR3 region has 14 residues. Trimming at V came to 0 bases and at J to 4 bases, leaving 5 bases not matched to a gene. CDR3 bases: TGTGCCTGGAGTGTAAAGGGACAGAGCTATGGCTACACCTTC. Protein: CAWSVKGQSYGYTF.

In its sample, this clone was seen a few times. The chain's CDR3 is CASRRDRNQPQHF. The CDR3 DNA sequence: TGTGCCAGTAGACGAGATCGCAATCAGCCCCAGCATTTT. The chain has TRBV19 and TRBJ1-5; D remains unclear. Per germline, CDR1 LNHDA and CDR2 SQIVND (reference sequence). The V end lost 6 bases, the J end lost 2 bases, and 8 bases lay between the germline ends. The CDR3 has 13 residues.

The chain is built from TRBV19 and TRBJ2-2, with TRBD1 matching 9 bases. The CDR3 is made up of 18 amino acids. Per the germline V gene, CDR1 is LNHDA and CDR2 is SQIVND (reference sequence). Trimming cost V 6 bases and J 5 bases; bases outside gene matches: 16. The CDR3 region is CASSTIRAGTGRTGELFF. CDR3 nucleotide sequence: TGTGCCAGTAGCACTATTAGAGCCGGGACAGGGAGGACCGGGGAGCTGTTTTTT.

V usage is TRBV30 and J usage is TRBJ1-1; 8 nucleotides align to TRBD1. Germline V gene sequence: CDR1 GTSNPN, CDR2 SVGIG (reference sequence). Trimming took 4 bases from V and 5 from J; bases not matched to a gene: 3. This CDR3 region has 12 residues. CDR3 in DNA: TGTGCCTGGACAGGGGGCTGGACTGAAGCTTTCTTT. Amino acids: CAWTGGWTEAFF.

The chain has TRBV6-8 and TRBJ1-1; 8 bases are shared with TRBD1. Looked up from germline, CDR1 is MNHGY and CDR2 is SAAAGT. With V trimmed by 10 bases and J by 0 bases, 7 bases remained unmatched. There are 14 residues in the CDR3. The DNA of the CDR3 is TGTGCCATCAGGGGGCTTGGCGTGAACACTGAAGCTTTCTTT. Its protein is CAIRGLGVNTEAFF.

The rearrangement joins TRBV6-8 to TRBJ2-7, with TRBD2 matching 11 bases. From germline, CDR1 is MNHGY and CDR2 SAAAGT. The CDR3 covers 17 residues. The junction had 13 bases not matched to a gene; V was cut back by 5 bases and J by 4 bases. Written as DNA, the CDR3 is TGTGCCAGCAGTCCCCACTCTGGACTAGCGGGCACTTACGAGCAGTACTTC. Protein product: CASSPHSGLAGTYEQYF.

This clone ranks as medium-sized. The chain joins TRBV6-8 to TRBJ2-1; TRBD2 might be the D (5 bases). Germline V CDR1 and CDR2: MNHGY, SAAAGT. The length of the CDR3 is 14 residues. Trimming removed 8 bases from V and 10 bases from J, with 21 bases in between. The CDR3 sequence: CASHLQRRIGEQFF. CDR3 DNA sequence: TGTGCCAGCCATTTGCAGCGGCGGATCGGGGAGCAGTTCTTC.

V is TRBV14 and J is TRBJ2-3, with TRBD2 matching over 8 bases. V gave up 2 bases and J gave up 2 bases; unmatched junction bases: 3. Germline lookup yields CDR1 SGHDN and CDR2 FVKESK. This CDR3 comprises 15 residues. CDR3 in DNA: TGTGCCAGCAGCCAACTAGCGGGCTACACAGATACGCAGTATTTT. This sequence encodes CASSQLAGYTDTQYF. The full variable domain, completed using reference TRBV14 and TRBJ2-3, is EAGVTQFPSHSVIEKGQTVTLRCDPISGHDNLYWYRRVMGKEIKFLLHFVKESKQDESGMPNNRFLAERTGGTYSTLKVQPAELEDSGVYFCASSQLAGYTDTQYFGPGTRLTVL.

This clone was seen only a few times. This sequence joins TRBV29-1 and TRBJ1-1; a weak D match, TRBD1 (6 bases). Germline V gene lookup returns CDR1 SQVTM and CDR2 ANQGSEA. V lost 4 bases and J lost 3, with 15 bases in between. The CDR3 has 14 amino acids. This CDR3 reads CSVVGGARDTEAFF. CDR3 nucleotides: TGCAGCGTTGTTGGGGGGGCCAGGGACACTGAAGCTTTCTTT.

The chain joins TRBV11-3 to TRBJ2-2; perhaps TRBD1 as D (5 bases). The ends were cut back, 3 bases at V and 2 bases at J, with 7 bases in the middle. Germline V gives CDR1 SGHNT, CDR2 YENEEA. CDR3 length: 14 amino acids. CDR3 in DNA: TGTGCCAGCAGCTTGGGGCTAAACACCGGGGAGCTGTTTTTT. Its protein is CASSLGLNTGELFF.

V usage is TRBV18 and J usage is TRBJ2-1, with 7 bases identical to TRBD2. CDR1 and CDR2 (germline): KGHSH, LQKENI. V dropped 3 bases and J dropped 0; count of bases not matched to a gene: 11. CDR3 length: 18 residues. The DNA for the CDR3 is TGTGCCAGCTCACCCCGGTCGGGCGGGAGTACCTCCTACAATGAGCAGTTCTTC. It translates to CASSPRSGGSTSYNEQFF.

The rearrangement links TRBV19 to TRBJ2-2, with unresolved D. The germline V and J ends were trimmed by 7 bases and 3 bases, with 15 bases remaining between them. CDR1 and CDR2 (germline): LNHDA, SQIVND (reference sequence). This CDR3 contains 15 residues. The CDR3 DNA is TGTGCCAGTATTTCCCCGACCCCGTACACCGGGGAGCTGTTTTTT. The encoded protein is CASISPTPYTGELFF. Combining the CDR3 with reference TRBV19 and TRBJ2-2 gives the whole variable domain DGGITQSPKYLFRKEGQNVTLSCEQNLNHDAMYWYRQDPGQGLRLIYYSQIVNDFQKGDIAEGYSVSREKKESFPLTVTSAQKNPTAFYLCASISPTPYTGELFFGEGSRLTVL.

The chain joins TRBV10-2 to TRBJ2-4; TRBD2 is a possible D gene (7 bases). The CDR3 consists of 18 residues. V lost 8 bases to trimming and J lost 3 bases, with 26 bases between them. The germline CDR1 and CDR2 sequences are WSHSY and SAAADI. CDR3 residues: CASPTSRGLTGGKNIQYF. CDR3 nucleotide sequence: TGCGCCAGCCCCACTTCCAGGGGACTGACGGGAGGCAAAAACATTCAGTACTTC.

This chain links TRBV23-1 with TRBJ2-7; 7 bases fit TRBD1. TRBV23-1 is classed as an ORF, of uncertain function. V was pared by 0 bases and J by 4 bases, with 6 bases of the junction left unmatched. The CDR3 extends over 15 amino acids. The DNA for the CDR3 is TGCGCCAGCAGTCAATCCTGGACAGGCTGTTACGAGCAGTACGTC. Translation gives CASSQSWTGCYEQYV.

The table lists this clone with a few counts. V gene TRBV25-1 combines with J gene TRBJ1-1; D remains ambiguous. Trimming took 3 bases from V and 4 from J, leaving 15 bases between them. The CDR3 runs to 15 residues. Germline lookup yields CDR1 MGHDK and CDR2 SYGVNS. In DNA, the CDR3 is TGTGCCAGCAGTGATTCGGCAGATATGAGCACTGAAGCTTTCTTT. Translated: CASSDSADMSTEAFF.

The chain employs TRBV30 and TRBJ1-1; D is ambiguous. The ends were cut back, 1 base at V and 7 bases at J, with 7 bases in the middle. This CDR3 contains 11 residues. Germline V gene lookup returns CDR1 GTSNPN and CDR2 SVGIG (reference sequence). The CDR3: CAWSEAYEAFF. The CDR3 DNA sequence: TGTGCCTGGAGTGAAGCCTATGAAGCTTTCTTT.

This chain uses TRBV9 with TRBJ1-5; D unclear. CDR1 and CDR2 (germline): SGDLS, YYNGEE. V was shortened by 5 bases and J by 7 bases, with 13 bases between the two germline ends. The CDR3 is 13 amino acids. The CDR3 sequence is CASSEEGGQPQHF. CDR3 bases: TGTGCCAGCAGTGAGGAGGGTGGCCAGCCCCAGCATTTT.

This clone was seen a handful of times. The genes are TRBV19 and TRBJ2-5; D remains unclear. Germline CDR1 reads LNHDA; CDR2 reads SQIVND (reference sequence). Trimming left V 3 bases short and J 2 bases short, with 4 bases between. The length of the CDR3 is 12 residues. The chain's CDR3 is CASSMGQETQYF. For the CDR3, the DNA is TGTGCCAGTAGTATGGGGCAAGAGACCCAGTACTTC.

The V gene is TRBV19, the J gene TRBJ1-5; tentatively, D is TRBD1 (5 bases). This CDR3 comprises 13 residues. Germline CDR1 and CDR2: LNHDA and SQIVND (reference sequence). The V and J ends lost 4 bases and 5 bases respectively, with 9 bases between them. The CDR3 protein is CASSRGRDQPQHF. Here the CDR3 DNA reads TGTGCCAGTAGTAGGGGGAGGGATCAGCCCCAGCATTTT.

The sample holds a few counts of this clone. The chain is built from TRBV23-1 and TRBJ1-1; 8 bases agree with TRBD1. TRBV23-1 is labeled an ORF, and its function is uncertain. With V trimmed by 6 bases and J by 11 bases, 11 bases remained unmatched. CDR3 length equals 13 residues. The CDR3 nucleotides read TGCGCCAGCAGCGTGACAACGGGACAGGAGGCTTTCTTT. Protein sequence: CASSVTTGQEAFF.

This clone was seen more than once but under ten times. CDR3 protein: CASSLTTLGGEQYF. The DNA of the CDR3 is TGTGCCAGCAGCCTGACGACCCTGGGGGGCGAGCAGTACTTC. The chain employs TRBV11-3 and TRBJ2-7; D may be TRBD2 (6 bases). Trimming pared 5 bases from V and 6 bases from J, leaving 17 bases between. This CDR3 is 14 amino acids long. Germline CDR1 SGHNT, CDR2 YENEEA.

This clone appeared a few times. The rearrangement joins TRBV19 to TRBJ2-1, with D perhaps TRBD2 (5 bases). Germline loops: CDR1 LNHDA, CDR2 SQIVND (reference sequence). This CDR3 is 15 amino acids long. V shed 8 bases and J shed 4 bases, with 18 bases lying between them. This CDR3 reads CASSPRGLTYNEQFF. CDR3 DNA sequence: TGTGCCAGTTCCCCGAGAGGGCTGACTTACAATGAGCAGTTCTTC. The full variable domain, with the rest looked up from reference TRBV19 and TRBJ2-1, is DGGITQSPKYLFRKEGQNVTLSCEQNLNHDAMYWYRQDPGQGLRLIYYSQIVNDFQKGDIAEGYSVSREKKESFPLTVTSAQKNPTAFYLCASSPRGLTYNEQFFGPGTRLTVL.

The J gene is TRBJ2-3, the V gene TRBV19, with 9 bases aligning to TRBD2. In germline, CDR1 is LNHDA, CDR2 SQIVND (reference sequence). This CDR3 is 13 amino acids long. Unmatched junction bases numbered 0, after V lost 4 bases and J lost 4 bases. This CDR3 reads CASSRTSADTQYF. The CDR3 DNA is TGTGCCAGTAGTAGGACTAGCGCAGATACGCAGTATTTT.

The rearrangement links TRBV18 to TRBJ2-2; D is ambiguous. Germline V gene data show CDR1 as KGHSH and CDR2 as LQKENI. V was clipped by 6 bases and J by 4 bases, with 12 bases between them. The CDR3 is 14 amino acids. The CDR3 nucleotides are TGTGCCAGCTCTGGGGAAACGGGCACCGGGGAGCTGTTTTTT. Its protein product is CASSGETGTGELFF.

The CDR3 region has the DNA TGTGCCAGCAGTTACTCGTACGAAGGGCGGAATGGCTACACCTTC. Translated: CASSYSYEGRNGYTF. The chain is built from TRBV6-8 and TRBJ1-2, with D unclear. V lost 0 bases to trimming and J lost 6 bases, with 14 bases between them. This CDR3 spans 15 amino acids. The germline CDR1 and CDR2 sequences are MNHGY and SAAAGT.